Below, 18 T cell receptor beta chains from the same sample are listed, as sequenced in a study of blood T cell repertoires in COVID-19 (dated by TCRdb to about 2020). Library generation was performed with the immunoSEQ multiplex PCR assay. TCRdb carries this immuneACCESS record with in-frame sequences only. Its versions omit some clonotypes, under half of them owing to an unresolved V gene in the studies checked, with the rest unexplained. Across this sample there are 120,000 to 150,000 clones, with 80% to 90% seen only once. Jointly, the top ten make up approximately 35% of the sample. Sample: peripheral blood. Receptor source: a man in his fifties who had recovered from COVID-19.

The rearrangement links TRBV7-6 to TRBJ2-3; a possible D gene is TRBD2 (5 bases). Looked up from germline, CDR1 is SGHVS and CDR2 is FNYEAQ. Trimming left V 5 bases short and J 12 bases short, with 24 bases between. The CDR3 has 15 amino acids. DNA for the CDR3: TGTGCCAGCAGCCAGTTAGCACACGGAGGCGGTGCACAGTATTTT. Encoded protein: CASSQLAHGGGAQYF.

The chain couples TRBV3-1 (or the pseudogene TRBV3-2) to TRBJ1-3, with a possible D match to TRBD1 (5 bases). V was pared by 1 base and J by 2 bases, with 12 bases between. The CDR3 consists of 16 residues. CDR1 and CDR2 (germline): LGHDT, YNNKEL (reference sequence). CDR3 sequence: CASSQGRSGAGNTIYF. The DNA for the CDR3 is TGTGCCAGCAGCCAAGGGCGATCGGGGGCTGGAAACACCATATATTTT.

The chain recombines TRBV24-1 with TRBJ1-1, with D maybe TRBD1 (6 bases). This CDR3 is built from 19 residues. The germline V gene has CDR1 KGHDR and CDR2 SFDVKD. V lost 4 bases and J 6 bases, leaving 29 bases between the germline ends. CDR3 protein: CATSENRAGERLDSPEAFF. As DNA, the CDR3 is TGTGCCACCAGTGAAAACAGGGCCGGGGAAAGATTAGATAGTCCTGAAGCTTTCTTT.

This clone has only one observation. The rearrangement links TRBV29-1 to TRBJ2-7; 10 bases are a match to TRBD2. The CDR3 covers 13 residues. Germline CDR1 and CDR2: SQVTM and ANQGSEA. Losses at the gene ends were 5 bases for V and 4 bases for J; bases not matched to a gene: 5. The CDR3 coding sequence is TGCAGCGTTAAGCGGGGGGGCGCTTACGAGCAGTACTTC. Amino acid sequence: CSVKRGGAYEQYF.

The chain has TRBV5-5 and TRBJ2-3, with TRBD1 as a possible D gene (6 bases). Germline CDR1 and CDR2: SGHKS and YYEKEE (reference sequence). The CDR3 is 15 amino acids. Trimming took off 4 bases at V and 0 bases at J, with 12 bases between the two ends. The CDR3 protein is CASSGGQSSTDTQYF. CDR3 bases: TGTGCCAGCAGCGGAGGACAGAGTAGCACAGATACGCAGTATTTT.

The chain combines TRBV3-1 (or the pseudogene TRBV3-2) with TRBJ1-2; 10 bases line up with TRBD1. V gave up 1 base and J gave up 8 bases; unmatched junction bases: 4. The V gene's germline CDR1 is LGHDT and CDR2 YNNKEL (reference sequence). This CDR3 region has 14 residues. CDR3 amino acids: CASSQAGTGDGYTF. DNA for the CDR3: TGTGCCAGCAGCCAAGCCGGGACAGGGGACGGCTACACCTTC.

The V gene is TRBV5-1, the J gene TRBJ2-3; no definite D call. Trimming pared 0 bases from V and 0 bases from J, leaving 8 bases between. The CDR3 contains 15 residues. Germline V gene sequence: CDR1 SGHRS, CDR2 YFSETQ. CDR3 nucleotide sequence: TGCGCCAGCAGCTTGGTGTTGTCTAGCACAGATACGCAGTATTTT. Translating it yields CASSLVLSSTDTQYF.

J is TRBJ2-3 and V is TRBV13; TRBD1 agrees at 9 bases. The CDR3 loop spans 17 amino acids. From germline, CDR1 is PRHDT and CDR2 FYEKMQ (reference sequence). Losses at the gene ends were 0 bases for V and 1 base for J; bases not matched to a gene: 5. The CDR3 sequence: CASSLGWGQGRTDTQYF. The CDR3 region has the DNA TGTGCCAGCAGCTTAGGGTGGGGACAGGGACGCACAGATACGCAGTATTTT.

This chain links TRBV4-1 with TRBJ2-5; tentatively, D is TRBD2 (5 bases). Germline CDR1 and CDR2: MGHRA and YSYEKL. Trimming stripped 0 bases from V and 1 base from J, with 15 bases between. CDR3 length: 17 amino acids. The CDR3, as DNA: TGCGCCAGCAGCCAAGATGGGCTGAGGGTAATCCAAGAGACCCAGTACTTC. Its protein is CASSQDGLRVIQETQYF.

V is TRBV7-2 and J is TRBJ2-5, with D possibly TRBD2 on 6 matching bases. The V end lost 0 bases, the J end lost 5 bases, and 10 bases lay between the germline ends. From germline, CDR1 is SGHTA and CDR2 FQGNSA. This CDR3 has 14 amino acids. CDR3 nucleotide sequence: TGTGCCAGCAGCTTAGCGCGGGGCTCCGAGACCCAGTACTTC. Amino acids: CASSLARGSETQYF.

The rearrangement links TRBV5-1 to TRBJ2-5, with 7 bases aligning to TRBD2. CDR1 SGHRS and CDR2 YFSETQ come from the germline V gene. Trimming cost V 1 base and J 2 bases; bases outside gene matches: 2. The CDR3 contains 14 residues. DNA of the CDR3: TGCGCCAGCAGCTTGAGCGGGGCGCAAGAGACCCAGTACTTC. Residues: CASSLSGAQETQYF. Full variable domain (missing parts from reference TRBV5-1 and TRBJ2-5): KAGVTQTPRYLIKTRGQQVTLSCSPISGHRSVSWYQQTPGQGLQFLFEYFSETQRNKGNFPGRFSGRQFSNSRSEMNVSTLELGDSALYLCASSLSGAQETQYFGPGTRLLVL.

V and J are TRBV9 and TRBJ1-3; D possibly corresponds to TRBD1 (5 bases). The CDR3 is 15 residues long. V lost 0 bases to trimming and J lost 2 bases, with 9 bases between them. Germline V CDR1 and CDR2: SGDLS, YYNGEE. The CDR3: CASSVGTNTGNTIYF. CDR3 in DNA: TGTGCCAGCAGCGTAGGGACAAATACTGGAAACACCATATATTTT.

The chain has TRBV21-1 and TRBJ1-5; the table's D call of TRBD1 was not tested on the DNA. TRBV21-1 is flagged as a pseudogene. The CDR3 covers 16 residues. Here the CDR3 DNA reads TGTGCCAGCAGCAAAGCGCCCCCGGGACATAATCAGCCCCAGCATTTT. Translated: CASSKAPPGHNQPQHF.

The sample holds one count of this clone. The same CDR3 can be traced to other DNA sequences in this sample. The chain recombines TRBV7-2 with TRBJ2-7; 9 positions match TRBD1. Losses at the gene ends were 5 bases for V and 4 bases for J; bases not matched to a gene: 6. The germline CDR1 and CDR2 sequences are SGHTA and FQGNSA. The CDR3 loop spans 14 amino acids. In nucleotides, the CDR3 is TGTGCCAGCAGCCCGGGACAGGGAAGGTACGAGCAGTACTTC. It codes for CASSPGQGRYEQYF.

As for this clone: A junction boundary mismatches the germline segment, possibly from a read error. The chain uses TRBV7-7 and TRBJ2-7; 8 nucleotides line up with TRBD1. CDR3 length: 15 amino acids. CDR1 SSHAT and CDR2 FNYEAQ come from the germline V gene (reference sequence). The CDR3 loop reads CASSLDRGPSYEQYF. The CDR3 DNA reads TGTGCTAGCAGCTTAGACAGGGGTCCCTCCTACGAGCAGTACTTC.

The rearrangement links TRBV7-2 to TRBJ1-1; TRBD1 matches at 11 bases. This CDR3 is built from 16 residues. Per germline, CDR1 SGHTA and CDR2 FQGNSA. V dropped 5 bases and J dropped 5; count of bases not matched to a gene: 10. CDR3 bases: TGTGCCAGCAGCCCACGCGGACAGGGGGCGTTGACTGAAGCTTTCTTT. It yields the protein CASSPRGQGALTEAFF.

The chain joins TRBV19 to TRBJ1-5; 8 nucleotides align to TRBD1. V lost 4 bases to trimming and J lost 2 bases; unmatched junction nucleotides: 4. Germline values: CDR1 LNHDA, CDR2 SQIVND (reference sequence). The CDR3 totals 15 residues. CDR3 DNA sequence: TGTGCCAGTAGTACCGACAGGGGTGGCAATCAGCCCCAGCATTTT. Translation gives CASSTDRGGNQPQHF.

The chain is built from TRBV5-1 and TRBJ1-1; D is possibly TRBD1 (6 bases). CDR3 length equals 15 residues. Trimming pared 4 bases from V and 4 bases from J, leaving 17 bases between. In germline, CDR1 is SGHRS, CDR2 YFSETQ. The CDR3 sequence: CASSVQGSVGTEAFF. The CDR3 coding sequence is TGCGCCAGCAGCGTGCAGGGGAGCGTAGGCACTGAAGCTTTCTTT. The complete variable domain, with remaining parts taken from reference TRBV5-1 and TRBJ1-1, reads KAGVTQTPRYLIKTRGQQVTLSCSPISGHRSVSWYQQTPGQGLQFLFEYFSETQRNKGNFPGRFSGRQFSNSRSEMNVSTLELGDSALYLCASSVQGSVGTEAFFGQGTRLTVV.